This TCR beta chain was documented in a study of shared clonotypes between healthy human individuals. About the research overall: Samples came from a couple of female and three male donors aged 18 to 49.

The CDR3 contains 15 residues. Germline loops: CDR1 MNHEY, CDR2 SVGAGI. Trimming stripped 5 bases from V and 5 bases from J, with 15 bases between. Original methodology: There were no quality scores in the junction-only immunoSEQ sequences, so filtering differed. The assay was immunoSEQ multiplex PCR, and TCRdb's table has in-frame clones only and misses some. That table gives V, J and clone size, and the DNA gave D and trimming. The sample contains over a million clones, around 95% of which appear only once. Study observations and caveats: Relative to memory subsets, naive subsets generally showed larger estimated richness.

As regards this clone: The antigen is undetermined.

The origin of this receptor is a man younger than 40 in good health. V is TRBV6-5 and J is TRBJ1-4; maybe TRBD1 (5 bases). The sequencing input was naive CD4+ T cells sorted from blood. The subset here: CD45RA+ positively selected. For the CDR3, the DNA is TGTGCCAGCAGTCGATCCGGGACGTCGAATGAAAAACTGTTTTTT. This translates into CASSRSGTSNEKLFF.